This T cell receptor (beta chain) was observed in a study of cytomegalovirus exposure and HLA in healthy donors. Findings and limits, study-wide: Many donors shared some public TCRs, even though most TCR sequences were rare. A later analysis showed that HLA-associated TCR beta chains had undergone more clonal expansion than equally common others. Later work found that TCR association rates differed between HLA loci; DRB1 had the most and HLA-C the fewest. Only CMV serostatus was available as immune exposure information.

Germline V lookup: CDR1 SGHRS, CDR2 YFSETQ. The CDR3 runs 14 residues. Trimming took 4 bases from V and 6 from J; bases not matched to a gene: 10. The table lists this clone with a few counts. The antigen is not known. PCR used 60 Vbeta primers and 13 Jbeta primers. Sequencing used immunoSEQ multiplex PCR; TCRdb keeps in-frame clones, though not all of them. The repertoire holds around 180,000 clones, with more than 65% as singletons. The chain couples TRBV5-1 to TRBJ2-7; the match to TRBD1 covers 7 bases. Sequences were obtained from PBMCs. This TCR was sampled from a girl aged 2 to 9 in good health and CMV-seropositive. CDR3 nucleotide sequence: TGCGCCAGCAGCCCGACAGGGCCCACCGGCGAGCAGTACTTC. Translating gives CASSPTGPTGEQYF.